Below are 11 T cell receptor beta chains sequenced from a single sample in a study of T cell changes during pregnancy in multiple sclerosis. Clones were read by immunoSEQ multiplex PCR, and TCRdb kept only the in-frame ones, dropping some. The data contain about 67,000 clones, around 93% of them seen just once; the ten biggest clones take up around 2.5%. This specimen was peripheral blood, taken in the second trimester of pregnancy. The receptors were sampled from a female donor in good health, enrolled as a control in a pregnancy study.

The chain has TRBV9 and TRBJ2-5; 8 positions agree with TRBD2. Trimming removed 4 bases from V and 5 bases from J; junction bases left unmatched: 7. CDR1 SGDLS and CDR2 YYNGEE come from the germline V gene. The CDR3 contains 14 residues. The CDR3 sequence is CASSLGGAGETQYF. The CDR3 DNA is TGTGCCAGCAGCCTCGGGGGGGCAGGGGAGACCCAGTACTTC.

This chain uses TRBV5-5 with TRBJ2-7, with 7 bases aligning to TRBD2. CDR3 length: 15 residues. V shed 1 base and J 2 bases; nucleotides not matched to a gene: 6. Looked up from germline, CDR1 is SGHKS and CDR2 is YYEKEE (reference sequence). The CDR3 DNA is TGTGCCAGCAGCTTGCCGGCTAGCGGAACCTACGAGCAGTACTTC. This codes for CASSLPASGTYEQYF.

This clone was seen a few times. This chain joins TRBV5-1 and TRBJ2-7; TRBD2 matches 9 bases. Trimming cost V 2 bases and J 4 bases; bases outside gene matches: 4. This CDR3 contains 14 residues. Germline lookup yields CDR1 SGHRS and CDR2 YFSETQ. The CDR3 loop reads CASSFGGRAYEQYF. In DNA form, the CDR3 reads TGCGCCAGCAGCTTTGGCGGGAGGGCATACGAGCAGTACTTC.

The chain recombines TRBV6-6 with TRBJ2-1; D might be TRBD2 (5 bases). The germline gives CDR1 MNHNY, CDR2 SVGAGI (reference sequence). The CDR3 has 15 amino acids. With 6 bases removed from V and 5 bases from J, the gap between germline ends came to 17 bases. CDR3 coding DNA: TGTGCCAGCAGCCCCGGGCGCCCCGGGAACAATGAGCAGTTCTTC. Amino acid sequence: CASSPGRPGNNEQFF.

The CDR3 sequence is CASSYYSGANVLTF. CDR3 nucleotides: TGTGCCAGCAGTTATTATTCTGGGGCCAACGTCCTGACTTTC. This chain joins TRBV6-5 and TRBJ2-6; no firm D call. CDR1 and CDR2 (germline): MNHEY, SVGAGI. This CDR3 contains 14 residues. V lost 3 bases and J 1 base, leaving 4 bases between the germline ends.

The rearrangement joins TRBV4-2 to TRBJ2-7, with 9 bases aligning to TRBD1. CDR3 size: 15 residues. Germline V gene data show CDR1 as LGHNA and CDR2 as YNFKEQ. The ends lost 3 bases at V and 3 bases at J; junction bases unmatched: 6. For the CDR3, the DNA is TGTGCCAGCAGCCAGCCGGGACAGGGACGCTACGAGCAGTACTTC. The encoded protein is CASSQPGQGRYEQYF.

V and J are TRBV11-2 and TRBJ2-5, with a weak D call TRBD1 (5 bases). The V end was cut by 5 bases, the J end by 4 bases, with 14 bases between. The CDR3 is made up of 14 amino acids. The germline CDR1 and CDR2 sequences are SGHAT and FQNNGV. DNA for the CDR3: TGTGCCAGCAGCCGCGACAGAACAGGAGAGACCCAGTACTTC. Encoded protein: CASSRDRTGETQYF.

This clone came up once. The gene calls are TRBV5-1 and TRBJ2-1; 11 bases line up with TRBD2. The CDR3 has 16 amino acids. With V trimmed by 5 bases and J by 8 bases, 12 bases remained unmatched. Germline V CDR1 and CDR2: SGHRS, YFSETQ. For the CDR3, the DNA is TGCGCCAGCAGGTCTGCTCTAGCGGGAGGTGCGGATGAGCAGTTCTTC. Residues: CASRSALAGGADEQFF.

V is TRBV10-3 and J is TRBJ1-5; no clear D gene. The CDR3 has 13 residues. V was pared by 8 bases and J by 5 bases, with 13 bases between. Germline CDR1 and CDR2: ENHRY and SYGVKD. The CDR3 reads CAIGWAHDQPQHF. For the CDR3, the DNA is TGTGCCATCGGGTGGGCCCACGATCAGCCCCAGCATTTT.

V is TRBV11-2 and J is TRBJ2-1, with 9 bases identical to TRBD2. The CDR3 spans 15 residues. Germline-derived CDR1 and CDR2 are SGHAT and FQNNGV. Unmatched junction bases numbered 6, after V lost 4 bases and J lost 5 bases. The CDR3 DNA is TGTGCCAGCAGCTCCGGACTAGCGAGGAACAATGAGCAGTTCTTC. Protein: CASSSGLARNNEQFF.

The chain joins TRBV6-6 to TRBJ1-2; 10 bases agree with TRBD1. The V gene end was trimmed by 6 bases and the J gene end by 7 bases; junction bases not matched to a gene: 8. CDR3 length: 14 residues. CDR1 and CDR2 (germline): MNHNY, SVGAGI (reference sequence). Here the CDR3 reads CASRPGQGRSGYTF. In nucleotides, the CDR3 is TGTGCCAGCAGACCGGGACAGGGGAGGAGTGGCTACACCTTC.